The rows below give T cell receptor beta chains drawn from one sample of a study of identical twins. TCRdb used MiXCR to reprocess the 5' RACE reads, holding one entry per CDR3 protein. The sample holds 450,000 or so distinct CDR3 sequences, around an eighth seen once. This sample also belongs to another study, concerning yellow fever vaccine responses in identical twins.

The sequencing input was CD4+ T cells sorted from blood. All receptors come from a woman younger than 35 in good health. CDR3s include the opening cysteine and the closing phenylalanine or tryptophan. The D gene is left open where the match is weak. Only part of the rows carry a size: once, few, many, or a class if the clone is expanded.

cdr3_nt cdr3_aa d_call v_call clone_size j_call
TGCAGTGCTAGAGTGACTAGCGGGGATCCCTACAATGAGCAGTTCTTC CSARVTSGDPYNEQFF TRBD2 TRBV20-1 - TRBJ2-1
TGTGCCTATAGAGGGAGGGGCGGGGAGCTGTTTTTT CAYRGRGGELFF TRBD2 TRBV7-2 - TRBJ2-2
TGTGCCAGCAGCGGCGCCGGGACTAGCGGATACAATGAGCAGTTCTTC CASSGAGTSGYNEQFF TRBD2 TRBV5-4 - TRBJ2-1
TGTGCCAGCAGCCTGCGGGGTTTCTCCTCTGGGGCCAACGTCCTGACTTTC CASSLRGFSSGANVLTF - TRBV7-2 - TRBJ2-6
TGTGCCAGCAGCCACCAGGGGGTCTCCTACGAGCAGTACTTC CASSHQGVSYEQYF TRBD1 TRBV3-1 - TRBJ2-7
TGTGCCGTTTCGAGTTATGGGGGCCGACAAGAGACCCAGTACTTC CAVSSYGGRQETQYF - TRBV27 - TRBJ2-5
TGTGCCAGCCACCGGGGCGGCAAGGATGAAAAACTGTTTTTT CASHRGGKDEKLFF - TRBV6-2/TRBV6-3 few TRBJ1-4
TGTGCCAGCAGTTTATTCAGGGTCTATGGCTACACCTTC CASSLFRVYGYTF - TRBV12-3/TRBV12-4 many TRBJ1-2
TGCAGTGCTGGGGACAGGGGAAATGAAAAACTGTTTTTT CSAGDRGNEKLFF TRBD1 TRBV20-1 - TRBJ1-4
TGTGCCAGCAGCCCGTTGTTAGCGGGGGTCCAAGAGACCCAGTACTTC CASSPLLAGVQETQYF TRBD2 TRBV12-3/TRBV12-4 few TRBJ2-5
TGTGCCAGCAGTAAAATTGACAGATTCATGAACACTGAAGCTTTCTTT CASSKIDRFMNTEAFF - TRBV28 - TRBJ1-1
TGTGCCAGCAGCCAACGACAGGGGGCCTCCTACGAGCAGTACTTC CASSQRQGASYEQYF TRBD1 TRBV4-2 many TRBJ2-7
TGTGCCAGCAGGCTGGGACCCAGCTCCTACGAGCAGTACTTC CASRLGPSSYEQYF - TRBV6-1 many TRBJ2-7
TGCGCCAGCAGATCTAGGACAGGCGATAACTATGGCTACACCTTC CASRSRTGDNYGYTF TRBD1 TRBV5-1 many TRBJ1-2
TGTGCCAGCAGCAACTCACAGGATAACCACTACAATGAGCAGTTCTTC CASSNSQDNHYNEQFF - TRBV5-6 few TRBJ2-1